This passage covers 4 T cell receptor beta chains from one sample sequenced in a study of T cells after yellow fever vaccination. TCRdb called the 5' RACE reads again in MiXCR, with one record for every CDR3 protein. Of approximately 300,000 distinct CDR3 sequences listed, roughly 9.4% are singletons. This specimen consisted of PBMCs, obtained on the day of the first yellow fever vaccination. The receptor source for this set is a man aged 18 to 29 who received the YFV17D yellow fever vaccine.

This clonotype was detected a few times. V gene TRBV6-5 combines with J gene TRBJ1-3, with D maybe TRBD1 (6 bases). The ends were cut back, 4 bases at V and 3 bases at J, with 16 bases in the middle. Per germline, CDR1 MNHEY and CDR2 SVGAGI. This CDR3 region has 16 residues. In DNA, the CDR3 is TGTGCCAGCAGTTTAACCTGGACAGTGGTTGGAAACACCATATATTTT. Protein: CASSLTWTVVGNTIYF.

This clonotype was found a few times. CDR3 in DNA: TGTGCCAGCAGTCACCCCGGGGACCGCTATGGCTACACCTTC. Translation: CASSHPGDRYGYTF. The chain has TRBV4-2 and TRBJ1-2; D is perhaps TRBD1 (5 bases). The CDR3 runs to 14 residues. Looked up from germline, CDR1 is LGHNA and CDR2 is YNFKEQ. Trimming shortened V by 6 bases and J by 4 bases, and 15 bases separated the two germline ends.

This clonotype was seen many times. This chain links TRBV5-5 with TRBJ2-4, with a weak D call TRBD1 (5 bases). V lost 4 bases and J lost 0, with 14 bases in between. This CDR3 is built from 16 residues. The germline V gene encodes CDR1 SGHKS and CDR2 YYEKEE (reference sequence). CDR3 sequence (DNA): TGTGCCAGCAGCCCCAGGGTCTTACTAGCCAAAAACATTCAGTACTTC. The encoded protein is CASSPRVLLAKNIQYF.

The chain is built from TRBV5-1 and TRBJ2-1; D is perhaps TRBD2 (6 bases). The germline V gene has CDR1 SGHRS and CDR2 YFSETQ. V lost 4 bases and J 7 bases, leaving 15 bases between the germline ends. The CDR3 loop spans 14 amino acids. CDR3 protein: CASSRGLQHNEQFF. The DNA for the CDR3 is TGCGCCAGCAGCCGGGGACTGCAGCATAATGAGCAGTTCTTC.